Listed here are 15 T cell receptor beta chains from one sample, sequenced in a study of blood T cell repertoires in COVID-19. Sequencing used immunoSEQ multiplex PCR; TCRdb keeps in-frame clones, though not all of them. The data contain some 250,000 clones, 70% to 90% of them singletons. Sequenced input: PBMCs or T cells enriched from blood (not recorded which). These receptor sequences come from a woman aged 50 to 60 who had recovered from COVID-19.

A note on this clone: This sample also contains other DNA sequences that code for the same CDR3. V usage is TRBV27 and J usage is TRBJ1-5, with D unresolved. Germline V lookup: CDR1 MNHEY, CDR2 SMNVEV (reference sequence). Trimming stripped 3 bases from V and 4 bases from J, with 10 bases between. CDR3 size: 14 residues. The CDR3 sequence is CASSLRGSNQPQHF. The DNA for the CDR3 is TGTGCCAGCAGTTTGCGGGGATCAAATCAGCCCCAGCATTTT.

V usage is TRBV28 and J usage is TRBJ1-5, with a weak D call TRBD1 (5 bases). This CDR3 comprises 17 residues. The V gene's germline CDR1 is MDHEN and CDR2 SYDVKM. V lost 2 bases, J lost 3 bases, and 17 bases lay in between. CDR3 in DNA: TGTGCCAGCAGTTTAAGCTCGTGGGGGAGGGTCAATCAGCCCCAGCATTTT. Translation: CASSLSSWGRVNQPQHF.

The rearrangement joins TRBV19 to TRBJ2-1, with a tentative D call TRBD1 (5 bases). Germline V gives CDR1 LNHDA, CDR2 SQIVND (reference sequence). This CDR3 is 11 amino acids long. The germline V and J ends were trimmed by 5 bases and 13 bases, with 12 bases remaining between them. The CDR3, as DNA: TGTGCCAGTAGTCCAGGGCAAGACCAGTTCTTC. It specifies CASSPGQDQFF.

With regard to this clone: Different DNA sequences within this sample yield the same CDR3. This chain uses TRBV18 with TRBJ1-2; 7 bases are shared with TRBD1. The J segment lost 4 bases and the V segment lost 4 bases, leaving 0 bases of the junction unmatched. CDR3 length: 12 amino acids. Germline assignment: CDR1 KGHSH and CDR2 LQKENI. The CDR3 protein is CASSRDSYGYTF. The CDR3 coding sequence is TGTGCCAGCTCACGGGACAGCTATGGCTACACCTTC.

CDR3 DNA sequence: TGTGCCAGCAGTTACCCCCCGGACAGTAATGAAAAACTGTTTTTT. It specifies CASSYPPDSNEKLFF. The chain carries TRBV7-9 and TRBJ1-4; D might be TRBD1 (6 bases). The CDR3 is made up of 15 amino acids. Germline V gene sequence: CDR1 SEHNR, CDR2 FQNEAQ (reference sequence). V was clipped by 6 bases and J by 4 bases, with 15 bases between them.

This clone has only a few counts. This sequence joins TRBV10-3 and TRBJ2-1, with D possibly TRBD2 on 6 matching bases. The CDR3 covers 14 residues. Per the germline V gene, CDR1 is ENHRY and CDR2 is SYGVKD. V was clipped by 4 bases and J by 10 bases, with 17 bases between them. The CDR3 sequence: CAISARGGRAEQFF. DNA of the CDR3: TGTGCCATCAGTGCCCGGGGAGGTCGAGCGGAGCAGTTCTTC.

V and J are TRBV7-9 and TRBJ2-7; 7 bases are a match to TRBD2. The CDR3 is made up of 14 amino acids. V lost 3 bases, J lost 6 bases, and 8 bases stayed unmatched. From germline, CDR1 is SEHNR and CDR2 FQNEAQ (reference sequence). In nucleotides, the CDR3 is TGTGCCAGCAGCTTGGGAGGGTTAGGGGTCGAGCAGTACTTC. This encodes CASSLGGLGVEQYF.

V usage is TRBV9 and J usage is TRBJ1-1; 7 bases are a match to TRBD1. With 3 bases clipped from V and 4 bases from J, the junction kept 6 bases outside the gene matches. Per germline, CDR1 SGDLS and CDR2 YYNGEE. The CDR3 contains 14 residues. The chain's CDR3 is CASSGQGWGTEAFF. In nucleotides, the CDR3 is TGTGCCAGCAGCGGACAGGGATGGGGCACTGAAGCTTTCTTT. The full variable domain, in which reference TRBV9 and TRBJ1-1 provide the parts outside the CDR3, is DSGVTQTPKHLITATGQRVTLRCSPRSGDLSVYWYQQSLDQGLQFLIQYYNGEERAKGNILERFSAQQFPDLHSELNLSSLELGDSALYFCASSGQGWGTEAFFGQGTRLTVV.

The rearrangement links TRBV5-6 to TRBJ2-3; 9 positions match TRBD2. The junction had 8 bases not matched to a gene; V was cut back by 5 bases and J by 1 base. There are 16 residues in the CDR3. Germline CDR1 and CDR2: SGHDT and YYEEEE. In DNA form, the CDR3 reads TGTGCCAGCAGGGGGGCGACTAGCGGAGGCACAGATACGCAGTATTTT. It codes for CASRGATSGGTDTQYF.

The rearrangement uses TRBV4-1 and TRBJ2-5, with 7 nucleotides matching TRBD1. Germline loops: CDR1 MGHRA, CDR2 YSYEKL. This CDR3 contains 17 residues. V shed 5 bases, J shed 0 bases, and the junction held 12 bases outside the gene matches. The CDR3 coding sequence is TGCGCCAGCAGCTATAATCGAATAGGACAGGACCAAGAGACCCAGTACTTC. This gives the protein CASSYNRIGQDQETQYF.

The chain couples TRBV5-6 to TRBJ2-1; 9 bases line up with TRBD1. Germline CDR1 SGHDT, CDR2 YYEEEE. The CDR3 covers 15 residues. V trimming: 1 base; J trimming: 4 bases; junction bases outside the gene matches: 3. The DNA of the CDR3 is TGTGCCAGCAGCTTGACAGGGGGCGGATACAATGAGCAGTTCTTC. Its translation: CASSLTGGGYNEQFF.

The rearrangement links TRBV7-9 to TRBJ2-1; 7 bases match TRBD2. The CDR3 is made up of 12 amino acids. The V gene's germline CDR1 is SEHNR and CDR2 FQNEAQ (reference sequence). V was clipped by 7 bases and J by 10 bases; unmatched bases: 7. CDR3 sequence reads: CASTHSGREQFF. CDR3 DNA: TGTGCCAGCACCCATAGCGGGCGCGAGCAGTTCTTC. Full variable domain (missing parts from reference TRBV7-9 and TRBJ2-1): DTGVSQNPRHKITKRGQNVTFRCDPISEHNRLYWYRQTLGQGPEFLTYFQNEAQLEKSRLLSDRFSAERPKGSFSTLEIQRTEQGDSAMYLCASTHSGREQFFGPGTRLTVL.

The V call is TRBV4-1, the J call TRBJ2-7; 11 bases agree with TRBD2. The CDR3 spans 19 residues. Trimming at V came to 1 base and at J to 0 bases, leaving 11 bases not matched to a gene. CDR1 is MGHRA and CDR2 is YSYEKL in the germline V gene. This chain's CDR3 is CASSQGGQGTSGGSYEQYF. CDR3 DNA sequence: TGCGCCAGCAGCCAAGGCGGACAGGGAACTAGCGGGGGCTCCTACGAGCAGTACTTC.

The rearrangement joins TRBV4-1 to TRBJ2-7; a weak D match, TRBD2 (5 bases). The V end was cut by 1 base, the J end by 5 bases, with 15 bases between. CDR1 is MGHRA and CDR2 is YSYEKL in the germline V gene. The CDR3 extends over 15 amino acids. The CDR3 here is CASSQVGLIGDEQYF. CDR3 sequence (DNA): TGCGCCAGCAGCCAAGTTGGCTTGATCGGGGACGAGCAGTACTTC.

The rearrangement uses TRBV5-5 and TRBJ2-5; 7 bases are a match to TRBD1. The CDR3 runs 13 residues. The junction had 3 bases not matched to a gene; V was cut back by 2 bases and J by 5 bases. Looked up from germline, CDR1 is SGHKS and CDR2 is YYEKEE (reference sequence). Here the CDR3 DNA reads TGTGCCAGCAGCTTCACAGGGGAGGAGACCCAGTACTTC. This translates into CASSFTGEETQYF. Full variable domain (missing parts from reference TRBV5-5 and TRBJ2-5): DAGVTQSPTHLIKTRGQQVTLRCSPISGHKSVSWYQQVLGQGPQFIFQYYEKEERGRGNFPDRFSARQFPNYSSELNVNALLLGDSALYLCASSFTGEETQYFGPGTRLLVL.